This T cell receptor (beta chain) was sequenced during a study of Graves' ophthalmopathy and Graves' hyperthyroidism. Germline V gene sequence: CDR1 SGHVS, CDR2 FQNEAQ. The CDR3 length is 18 residues. Trimming stripped 2 bases from V and 2 bases from J, with 21 bases between. Hyperthyroidism was new, under 2 months, in patients aged 18 to 65. From RNA, the CDR3 regions of TCR beta chains were amplified and sequenced. HTBI primers were used in a first-round RT-PCR, which preceded a second-round multiplex PCR. TCRdb reprocessed the multiplex PCR reads via MiXCR and lists one record per CDR3 protein. Among roughly 1.1 million distinct CDR3 sequences, around a third were seen once, and the ten largest hold 11%.

What was sequenced was peripheral blood or thyroid tissue (not recorded which). This chain uses TRBV7-8 with TRBJ1-2, with D possibly being TRBD1 (6 bases). The receptor's source is an adult man with Graves' hyperthyroidism. The CDR3 bases are TGTGCCAGCAGCTTATTCTCAGGACAGCCCGGTGACAACTATGGCTACACCTTC. Its protein product is CASSLFSGQPGDNYGYTF. Full variable domain (remainder filled in from reference TRBV7-8 and TRBJ1-2): GAGVSQSPRYKVAKRGQDVALRCDPISGHVSLFWYQQALGQGPEFLTYFQNEAQLDKSGLPSDRFFAERPEGSVSTLKIQRTQQEDSAVYLCASSLFSGQPGDNYGYTFGSGTRLTVV.